These T cell receptor beta chains were read from a single sample in a study of T cells in Graves' hyperthyroidism and ophthalmopathy. TCRdb called the multiplex PCR reads again in MiXCR, with one record for every CDR3 protein. There are 540,000 or so distinct CDR3 sequences in the sample; 15% to 19% occur only once, and less than 9.5% lies in the top ten. Specimen: blood. All receptors derive from a woman younger than 45 with Graves' hyperthyroidism. CDR3s include the opening cysteine and the closing phenylalanine or tryptophan. D genes are given only for firm matches. The size field is filled for only some rows; it gives once, few, many or a size class.

v_gene	d_gene	j_gene	abundance	CDR3aa	CDR3nt
TRBV20-1	NA	TRBJ2-7	many	CSASTGSHYEQYF	TGCAGTGCTAGTACAGGTTCTCACTACGAGCAGTACTTC
TRBV6-5	TRBD1	TRBJ1-1	few	CASSYPTGQGNTEAFF	TGTGCCAGCAGTTACCCAACGGGACAGGGGAACACTGAAGCTTTCTTT
TRBV6-5	TRBD2	TRBJ2-1	NA	CASSYSQRESHNEQFF	TGTGCCAGCAGTTACTCGCAGCGGGAGTCCCACAATGAGCAGTTCTTC
TRBV20-1	NA	TRBJ2-3	many	CSAPEYRSGWSTDTQYF	TGCAGTGCCCCAGAGTACCGCTCGGGCTGGAGCACAGATACGCAGTATTTT
TRBV10-3	NA	TRBJ1-6	once	CAISVSGSETANSPLHF	TGTGCCATCAGTGTGTCTGGGTCGGAGACAGCAAACTCACCCCTCCACTTT
TRBV6-2/TRBV6-3	TRBD1	TRBJ2-3	many	CASTHRQGITDTQYF	TGTGCCAGCACCCACAGACAGGGTATCACAGATACGCAGTATTTT
TRBV29-1	TRBD1	TRBJ2-7	NA	CSVTGTGGGEQYF	TGCAGCGTGACCGGGACAGGGGGAGGCGAGCAGTACTTC
TRBV10-2	TRBD2	TRBJ2-4	NA	CASSERLAGLDIQYF	TGCGCCAGCAGTGAAAGACTAGCGGGATTGGACATTCAGTACTTC
TRBV12-3/TRBV12-4	TRBD2	TRBJ2-2	many	CASSSGLAGVAGELFF	TGTGCCAGCAGTTCGGGACTAGCGGGAGTCGCCGGGGAGCTGTTTTTT
TRBV7-2	NA	TRBJ1-2	many	CASTIIVGANYGYTF	TGTGCCAGCACCATCATCGTGGGAGCTAACTATGGCTACACCTTC
TRBV18	NA	TRBJ2-1	NA	CASSPPQNFLSYNEQFF	TGTGCCAGCTCACCACCGCAGAATTTTTTATCCTACAATGAGCAGTTCTTC
TRBV20-1	NA	TRBJ2-3	many	CSARAPPMVDTQYF	TGCAGTGCTAGAGCCCCCCCCATGGTAGATACGCAGTATTTT
TRBV10-3	TRBD2	TRBJ2-1	many	CAIRPSSGSSYNEQFF	TGTGCCATCAGACCCTCAAGCGGGAGCTCCTACAATGAGCAGTTCTTC
TRBV6-1	TRBD2	TRBJ2-3	many	CASFRIAGLTDTQYF	TGTGCCAGTTTCCGTATAGCGGGGCTCACAGATACGCAGTATTTT
TRBV12-3/TRBV12-4	NA	TRBJ1-5	NA	CASSFSARNQPQHF	TGTGCCAGCAGTTTTTCTGCCCGCAATCAGCCCCAGCATTTT
TRBV10-3	TRBD2	TRBJ2-1	few	CAISESAGGPGAYNEQFF	TGTGCCATCAGTGAGTCGGCGGGAGGGCCGGGGGCCTACAATGAGCAGTTCTTC
TRBV12-3/TRBV12-4	TRBD2	TRBJ2-3	many	CASSFGGGEGQGDTQYF	TGTGCCAGCAGTTTCGGCGGAGGGGAGGGCCAAGGAGATACGCAGTATTTT
TRBV11-2	TRBD2	TRBJ2-1	many	CASSAASGRAYEQFF	TGTGCCAGCAGCGCTGCTAGCGGGAGAGCATATGAGCAGTTCTTC
TRBV2	NA	TRBJ2-1	few	CASRKKTGSTRYNEQFF	TGTGCCAGCAGGAAAAAAACCGGTTCTACGCGCTACAATGAGCAGTTCTTC
TRBV13	NA	TRBJ1-4	few	CASREQGNNEKLFF	TGTGCCAGCAGGGAACAGGGCAATAATGAAAAACTGTTTTTT
TRBV2	TRBD2	TRBJ2-2	many	CASKTGQRETGELFF	TGTGCCAGCAAGACGGGCCAGCGGGAGACCGGGGAGCTGTTTTTT
TRBV3-1	NA	TRBJ2-7	many	CASSQDRGPYEQYF	TGTGCCAGCAGCCAAGATCGAGGGCCCTACGAGCAGTACTTC
TRBV12-3/TRBV12-4	TRBD1	TRBJ2-2	many	CASDRVTGELFF	TGTGCCAGCGACAGGGTTACCGGGGAGCTGTTTTTT
TRBV29-1	NA	TRBJ1-1	few	CSVSGSNTEAFF	TGCAGCGTTTCAGGGAGTAACACTGAAGCTTTCTTT
TRBV29-1	TRBD2	TRBJ2-1	NA	CSVVGTSGSFDEQFF	TGCAGCGTTGTGGGGACTAGCGGGAGTTTCGATGAGCAGTTCTTC
TRBV3-1	NA	TRBJ1-6	NA	CASSQEVRNSPLHF	TGTGCCAGCAGCCAAGAGGTCAGGAATTCACCCCTCCACTTT
TRBV4-1	NA	TRBJ1-6	NA	CASRKIGGKYNSPLHF	TGCGCCAGCAGAAAAATAGGGGGGAAGTATAATTCACCCCTCCACTTT
TRBV19	TRBD1	TRBJ1-5	NA	CASSRGGQYRQPQHF	TGTGCCAGTAGTCGGGGGGGACAGTACCGTCAGCCCCAGCATTTT
TRBV20-1	NA	TRBJ2-7	many	CSARDRLYGAGAESYYEQYF	TGCAGTGCTAGAGATCGACTTTACGGGGCAGGGGCGGAGTCCTACTACGAGCAGTACTTC